Below are 25 T cell receptor beta chains sequenced from a single sample in a study of T-cell reconstitution after alpha-beta-depleted transplantation in children. Preparing the TCRbeta library involved the use of unique molecular identifiers. MiXCR was run by TCRdb on the PCR reads, yielding one entry per CDR3 protein. The table lists some 110,000 distinct CDR3 sequences, 10% of them singletons. This specimen was PBMCs, taken before TCRalphabeta/CD19-depleted stem cell transplant. These receptors all stem from a boy aged 2 to 9 with acute lymphoblastic leukemia, due to receive a stem cell transplant.

This clonotype was counted a few times. The chain's CDR3 is CASSYGYGYNEQFF. CDR3 DNA: TGTGCCAGCAGTTATGGCTACGGGTACAATGAGCAGTTCTTC. This chain joins TRBV6-5 and TRBJ2-1, with D hard to call. Germline assignment: CDR1 MNHEY and CDR2 SVGAGI. The CDR3 has 14 residues. Trimming took 3 bases from V and 4 from J, leaving 10 bases between them.

Regarding this clonotype: A single base separates this from a much larger clone, so it may be a read error. The chain combines TRBV20-1 with TRBJ2-1, with 7 bases that match TRBD1. The CDR3 sequence is 12 residues long. CDR1 and CDR2 (germline): DFQATT, SNEGSKA (reference sequence). CDR3 bases: TGCAGAGCTGGCCGGGACAGCTATGAGCAGTTCTTC. Its protein product is CRAGRDSYEQFF.

This clonotype was detected a few times. This chain links TRBV20-1 with TRBJ2-1; 11 bases agree with TRBD1. Unmatched junction bases numbered 10, after V lost 6 bases and J lost 9 bases. The CDR3 has 14 amino acids. The germline V gene encodes CDR1 DFQATT and CDR2 SNEGSKA (reference sequence). CDR3 coding DNA: TGCAGTGCCTCCCACCGGGACAGGGGGATTGAGCAGTTCTTC. Residues: CSASHRDRGIEQFF.

This clonotype was seen a few times. The V gene is TRBV20-1, the J gene TRBJ2-3; no definite D call. CDR3 length: 14 amino acids. With 5 bases removed from V and 3 bases from J, the gap between germline ends came to 15 bases. The germline V gene has CDR1 DFQATT and CDR2 SNEGSKA (reference sequence). CDR3 sequence (DNA): TGCAGTGCTCCCGACGTCTCCGAAACAGATACGCAGTATTTT. This encodes CSAPDVSETDTQYF.

At least ten counts were recorded for this clonotype. The V call is TRBV5-5, the J call TRBJ2-7; 14 bases agree with TRBD2. CDR1 SGHKS and CDR2 YYEKEE come from the germline V gene (reference sequence). Trimming removed 0 bases from V and 5 bases from J; junction bases left unmatched: 4. The length of the CDR3 is 16 residues. CDR3 DNA: TGTGCCAGCAGCTTGGGACTAGCGGGAGGGCGCGACGAGCAGTACTTC. Its protein product is CASSLGLAGGRDEQYF.

The J gene is TRBJ2-7, the V gene TRBV29-1; D remains ambiguous. CDR3 length: 12 residues. The germline gives CDR1 SQVTM, CDR2 ANQGSEA. V was pared by 6 bases and J by 6 bases, with 15 bases between. DNA for the CDR3: TGCAGCGTCAGGCCCACGGATGTCGAGCAGTACTTC. Protein: CSVRPTDVEQYF.

The V and J genes are TRBV7-9 and TRBJ1-1; the D is unclear. From germline, CDR1 is SEHNR and CDR2 FQNEAQ (reference sequence). V was trimmed by 2 bases and J by 0 bases, leaving 7 bases between them. This CDR3 has 14 amino acids. The CDR3 sequence: CASSLKGVNTEAFF. CDR3 bases: TGTGCCAGCAGCTTAAAGGGAGTGAACACTGAAGCTTTCTTT.

There are a few counts of this clonotype. The chain joins TRBV11-2 to TRBJ2-2; the match to TRBD2 covers 9 bases. The CDR3 is 18 amino acids. V shed 2 bases and J 4 bases; nucleotides not matched to a gene: 11. CDR1 and CDR2 (germline): SGHAT, FQNNGV. CDR3 protein: CASSLKALAGVFTGELFF. In nucleotides, the CDR3 is TGTGCCAGCAGCTTAAAAGCTTTAGCGGGAGTGTTCACCGGGGAGCTGTTTTTT.

There are many counts of this clonotype. The V call is TRBV12-3 or TRBV12-4, the J call TRBJ2-1; tentative D call: TRBD2 (5 bases). The CDR3 contains 14 residues. Trimming shortened V by 5 bases and J by 7 bases, and 15 bases separated the two germline ends. The CDR3 sequence is CASSPARRGNEQFF. CDR3 nucleotide sequence: TGTGCCAGCAGTCCAGCGAGACGGGGAAATGAGCAGTTCTTC.

The chain carries TRBV20-1 and TRBJ2-4, with D perhaps matching TRBD2 (5 bases). Trimming removed 3 bases from V and 4 bases from J, with 19 bases in between. Germline assignment: CDR1 DFQATT and CDR2 SNEGSKA (reference sequence). The CDR3 length is 16 residues. CDR3 DNA sequence: TGCAGTGCTAGGGAGGCCAGCAAGGGAGAAAAAAACATTCAGTACTTC. Protein: CSAREASKGEKNIQYF.

This chain links TRBV5-1 with TRBJ2-1; 9 bases agree with TRBD2. After removal of 5 bases from V and 8 bases from J, the junction contained 11 bases not matched to a gene. The CDR3 spans 15 residues. Germline V gene data show CDR1 as SGHRS and CDR2 as YFSETQ. The CDR3 DNA reads TGCGCCAGCAGTTATAGCGGGAGAGGGGTCGATGAGCAGTTCTTC. Its translation: CASSYSGRGVDEQFF.

This clonotype was recorded once. As the CDR3 is not closed by the conserved phenylalanine or tryptophan, this likely results from a read error. J is TRBJ2-7 and V is TRBV4-1, with D tentatively TRBD1 (6 bases). Germline V lookup: CDR1 MGHRA, CDR2 YSYEKL. Between the trimmed V and J ends, which lost 0 bases and 3 bases, there was a span of 18 bases. CDR3 length: 17 amino acids. The CDR3 loop is CASSQEQGRYDRYEQYL. CDR3 sequence (DNA): TGCGCCAGCAGCCAAGAACAGGGTCGCTACGATCGCTACGAGCAGTACCTC.

The V gene is TRBV3-1, the J gene TRBJ2-2, with 9 nucleotides matching TRBD2. The CDR3 has 16 residues. Trimming removed 4 bases from V and 5 bases from J; junction bases left unmatched: 8. Looked up from germline, CDR1 is LGHDT and CDR2 is YNNKEL (reference sequence). CDR3 in amino acids: CASSPHSGRSTGELFF. CDR3 nucleotide sequence: TGTGCCAGCAGCCCCCATAGCGGGAGAAGTACCGGGGAGCTGTTTTTT.

This clonotype came up many times. This chain links TRBV12-3 or TRBV12-4 with TRBJ2-7; 10 bases map to TRBD2. The J segment lost 3 bases and the V segment lost 4 bases, leaving 3 bases of the junction unmatched. The CDR3 totals 14 residues. The CDR3 reads CASSWTSGNYEQYF. The CDR3 coding sequence is TGTGCCAGCAGTTGGACTAGCGGAAACTACGAGCAGTACTTC.

At least ten counts were recorded for this clonotype. This rearrangement joins TRBV5-6 to TRBJ2-3; D ambiguous. Germline assignment: CDR1 SGHDT and CDR2 YYEEEE. Trimming pared 3 bases from V and 0 bases from J, leaving 2 bases between. This CDR3 region has 12 residues. The CDR3 here is CASSYSTDTQYF. The CDR3 coding sequence is TGTGCCAGCAGCTACAGCACAGATACGCAGTATTTT.

This clonotype was seen a few times. The genes are TRBV20-1 and TRBJ1-6; D might be TRBD1 (5 bases). Germline CDR1 and CDR2: DFQATT and SNEGSKA (reference sequence). The CDR3 consists of 16 residues. V lost 2 bases and J lost 7, with 18 bases in between. Here the CDR3 reads CSARPPLGTTNSPLHF. The CDR3 DNA is TGCAGTGCTAGACCGCCACTTGGGACTACAAATTCACCCCTCCACTTT.

The J gene is TRBJ2-7, the V gene TRBV12-3 or TRBV12-4; TRBD2 matches at 8 bases. Trimming took 3 bases from V and 3 from J; bases not matched to a gene: 19. The CDR3 is made up of 19 amino acids. The CDR3 DNA follows: TGTGCCAGCAGTTTCCGTGCGGGAGGTGCCCGACCGACCATCTACGAGCAGTACTTC. Protein product: CASSFRAGGARPTIYEQYF.

The table lists this clonotype with a few counts. V usage is TRBV27 and J usage is TRBJ2-2; D unclear. CDR1 is MNHEY and CDR2 is SMNVEV in the germline V gene (reference sequence). This CDR3 contains 15 residues. V gave up 2 bases and J gave up 5 bases, with 12 bases separating them. CDR3 in DNA: TGTGCCAGCAGTTTAGGACGGTCTTCGACCGGGGAGCTGTTTTTT. It is translated as CASSLGRSSTGELFF.

This chain's CDR3 is CAWSVNNEQFF. The CDR3 DNA reads as TGTGCCTGGAGTGTGAACAATGAGCAGTTCTTC. The chain uses TRBV30 and TRBJ2-1; D call uncertain. V shed 0 bases and J shed 5 bases, with 2 bases lying between them. Germline V gives CDR1 GTSNPN, CDR2 SVGIG (reference sequence). The CDR3 spans 11 residues. Combining the CDR3 with reference TRBV30 and TRBJ2-1 gives the whole variable domain SQTIHQWPATLVQPVGSPLSLECTVEGTSNPNLYWYRQAAGRGLQLLFYSVGIGQISSEVPQNLSASRPQDRQFILSSKKLLLSDSGFYLCAWSVNNEQFFGPGTRLTVL.

This clonotype was observed many times. This chain joins TRBV20-1 and TRBJ2-7; 8 positions match TRBD2. Germline CDR1 and CDR2: DFQATT and SNEGSKA (reference sequence). J was trimmed by 3 bases and V by 6 bases; bases with no gene match: 10. This CDR3 has 14 amino acids. CDR3 in amino acids: CSAEQRERGYEQYF. CDR3 sequence (DNA): TGCAGTGCAGAACAGCGGGAGAGGGGCTACGAGCAGTACTTC.

This clonotype has a count of ten or more. The gene calls are TRBV5-6 and TRBJ2-7; TRBD2 is a possible D gene (5 bases). This CDR3 has 14 residues. From germline, CDR1 is SGHDT and CDR2 YYEEEE. V lost 3 bases to trimming and J lost 3 bases, with 13 bases between them. The CDR3 loop is CASSSGGGFYEQYF. CDR3 sequence (DNA): TGTGCCAGCAGCTCGGGTGGAGGATTCTACGAGCAGTACTTC.

Many counts were recorded for this clonotype. This chain links TRBV20-1 with TRBJ2-1, with TRBD2 matching over 13 bases. The CDR3 contains 16 residues. Germline CDR1 reads DFQATT; CDR2 reads SNEGSKA (reference sequence). The ends lost 4 bases at V and 1 base at J; junction bases unmatched: 4. Here the CDR3 DNA reads TGCAGTGCTATAGGACTAGCGGGAGTATCCTACAATGAGCAGTTCTTC. This gives the protein CSAIGLAGVSYNEQFF.

This chain connects TRBV29-1 to TRBJ1-2; D gene ambiguous. This CDR3 region has 13 residues. The germline V and J ends were trimmed by 3 bases and 2 bases, with 10 bases remaining between them. Germline CDR1 and CDR2: SQVTM and ANQGSEA. The CDR3 sequence is CSVDTGKNYGYTF. The CDR3 nucleotides read TGCAGCGTTGATACCGGGAAAAACTATGGCTACACCTTC.

This clonotype was picked up many times. The chain couples TRBV29-1 to TRBJ2-2, with a tentative D call TRBD1 (5 bases). Germline V gene lookup returns CDR1 SQVTM and CDR2 ANQGSEA. CDR3 length equals 13 residues. Trimming shortened V by 2 bases and J by 7 bases, and 11 bases separated the two germline ends. CDR3 loop: CSVEIAGHGELFF. CDR3 nucleotide sequence: TGCAGCGTTGAAATTGCAGGGCACGGGGAGCTGTTTTTT.

V usage is TRBV5-1 and J usage is TRBJ1-1, with D maybe TRBD1 (6 bases). Trimming shortened V by 0 bases and J by 4 bases, and 10 bases separated the two germline ends. The CDR3 consists of 14 residues. Germline lookup yields CDR1 SGHRS and CDR2 YFSETQ. CDR3 nucleotide sequence: TGCGCCAGCAGCTTGGAAGGGGGTTTCACTGAAGCTTTCTTT. The encoded protein is CASSLEGGFTEAFF.